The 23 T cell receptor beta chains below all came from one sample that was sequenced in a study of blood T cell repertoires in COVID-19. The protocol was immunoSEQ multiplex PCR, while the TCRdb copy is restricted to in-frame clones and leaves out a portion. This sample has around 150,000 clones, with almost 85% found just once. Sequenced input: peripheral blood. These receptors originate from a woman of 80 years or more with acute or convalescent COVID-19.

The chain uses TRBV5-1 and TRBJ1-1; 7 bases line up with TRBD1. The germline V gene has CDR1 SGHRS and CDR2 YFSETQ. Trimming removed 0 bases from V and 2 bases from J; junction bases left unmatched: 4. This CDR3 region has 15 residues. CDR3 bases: TGCGCCAGCAGCTTGGGACAGGGCATTAACACTGAAGCTTTCTTT. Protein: CASSLGQGINTEAFF.

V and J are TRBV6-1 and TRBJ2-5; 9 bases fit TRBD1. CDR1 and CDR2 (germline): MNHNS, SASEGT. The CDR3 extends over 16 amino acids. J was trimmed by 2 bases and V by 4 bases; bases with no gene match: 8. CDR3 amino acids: CASSALWDRDQETQYF. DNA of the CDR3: TGTGCCAGCAGTGCCCTCTGGGACAGGGATCAAGAGACCCAGTACTTC.

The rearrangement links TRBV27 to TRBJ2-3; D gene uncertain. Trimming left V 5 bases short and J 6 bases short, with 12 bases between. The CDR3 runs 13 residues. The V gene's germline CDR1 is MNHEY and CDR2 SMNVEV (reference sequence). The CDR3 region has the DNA TGTGCCAGCAGTCTCTTGAAGAGGGATACGCAGTATTTT. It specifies CASSLLKRDTQYF.

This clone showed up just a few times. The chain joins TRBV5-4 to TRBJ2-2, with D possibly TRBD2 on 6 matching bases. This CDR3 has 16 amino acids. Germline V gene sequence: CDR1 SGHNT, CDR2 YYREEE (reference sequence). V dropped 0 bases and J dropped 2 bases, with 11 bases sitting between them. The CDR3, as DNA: TGTGCCAGCAGCTTGGGGGTTAGCGGAAACACCGGGGAGCTGTTTTTT. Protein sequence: CASSLGVSGNTGELFF.

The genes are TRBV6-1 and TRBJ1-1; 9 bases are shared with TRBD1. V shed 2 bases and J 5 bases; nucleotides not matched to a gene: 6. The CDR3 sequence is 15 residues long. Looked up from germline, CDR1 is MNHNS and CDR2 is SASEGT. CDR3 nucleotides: TGTGCCAGCAGTGAATGGGACAGGGCGAAGACTGAAGCTTTCTTT. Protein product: CASSEWDRAKTEAFF.

CDR3 in amino acids: CASSGAGTVNTEAFF. The CDR3 DNA sequence: TGTGCCAGCAGTGGGGCGGGAACGGTGAACACTGAAGCTTTCTTT. This rearrangement joins TRBV2 to TRBJ1-1; D not resolved. Deletions cut 4 bases from V and 0 bases from J, with 12 bases between. Per the germline V gene, CDR1 is SNHLY and CDR2 is FYNNEI. This CDR3 spans 15 amino acids.

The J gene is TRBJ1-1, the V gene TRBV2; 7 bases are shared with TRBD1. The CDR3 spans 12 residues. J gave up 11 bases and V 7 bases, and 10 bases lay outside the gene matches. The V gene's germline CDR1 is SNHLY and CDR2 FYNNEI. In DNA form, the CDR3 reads TGTGCCAGCACCCTAGGGGGCAGGGCGGCTTTCTTT. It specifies CASTLGGRAAFF.

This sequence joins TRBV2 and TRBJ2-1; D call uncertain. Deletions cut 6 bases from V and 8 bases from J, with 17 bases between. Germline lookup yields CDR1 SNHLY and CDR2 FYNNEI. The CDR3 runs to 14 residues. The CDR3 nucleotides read TGTGCCAGCAGGACTTCCTATTCGGCCGATGAGCAGTTCTTC. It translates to CASRTSYSADEQFF.

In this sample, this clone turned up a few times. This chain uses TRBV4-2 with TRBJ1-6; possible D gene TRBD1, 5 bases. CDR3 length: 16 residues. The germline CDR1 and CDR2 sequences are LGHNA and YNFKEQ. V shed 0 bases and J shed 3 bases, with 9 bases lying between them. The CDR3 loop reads CASSQDQGGYNSPLHF. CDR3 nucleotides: TGTGCCAGCAGCCAAGACCAGGGAGGCTATAATTCACCCCTCCACTTT.

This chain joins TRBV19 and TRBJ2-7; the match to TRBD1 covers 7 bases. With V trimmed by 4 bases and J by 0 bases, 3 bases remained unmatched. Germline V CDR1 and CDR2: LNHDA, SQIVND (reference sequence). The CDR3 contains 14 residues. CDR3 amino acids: CASSTGQLSYEQYF. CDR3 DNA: TGTGCCAGTAGTACGGGACAGCTCTCCTACGAGCAGTACTTC.

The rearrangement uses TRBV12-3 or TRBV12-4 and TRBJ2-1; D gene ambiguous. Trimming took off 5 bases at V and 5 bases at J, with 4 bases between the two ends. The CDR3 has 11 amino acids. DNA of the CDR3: TGTGCCAGCAGTCTAAACAATGAGCAGTTCTTC. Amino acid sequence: CASSLNNEQFF.

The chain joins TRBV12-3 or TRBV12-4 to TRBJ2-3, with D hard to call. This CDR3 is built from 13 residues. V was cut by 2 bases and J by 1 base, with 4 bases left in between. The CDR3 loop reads CASSLRGTDTQYF. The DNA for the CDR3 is TGTGCCAGCAGTTTACGAGGCACAGATACGCAGTATTTT.

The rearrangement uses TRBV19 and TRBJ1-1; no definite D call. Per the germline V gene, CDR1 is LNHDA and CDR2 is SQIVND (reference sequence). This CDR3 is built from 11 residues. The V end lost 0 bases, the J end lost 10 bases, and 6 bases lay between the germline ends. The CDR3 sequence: CASSIDLRAFF. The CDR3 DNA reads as TGTGCCAGTAGTATAGATCTCCGAGCTTTCTTT.

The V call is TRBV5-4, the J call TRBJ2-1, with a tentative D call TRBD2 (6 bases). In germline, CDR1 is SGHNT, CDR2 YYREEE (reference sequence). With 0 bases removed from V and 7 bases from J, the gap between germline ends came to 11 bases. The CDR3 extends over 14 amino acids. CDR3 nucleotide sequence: TGTGCCAGCAGCTTGGCGGGAGACAGAAATGAGCAGTTCTTC. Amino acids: CASSLAGDRNEQFF. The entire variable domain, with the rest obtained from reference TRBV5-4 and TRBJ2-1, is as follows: ETGVTQSPTHLIKTRGQQVTLRCSSQSGHNTVSWYQQALGQGPQFIFQYYREEENGRGNFPPRFSGLQFPNYSSELNVNALELDDSALYLCASSLAGDRNEQFFGPGTRLTVL.

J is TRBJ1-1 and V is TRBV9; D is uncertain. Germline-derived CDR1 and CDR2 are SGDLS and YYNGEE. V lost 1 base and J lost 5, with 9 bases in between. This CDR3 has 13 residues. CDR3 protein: CASSVQRGTEAFF. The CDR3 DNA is TGTGCCAGCAGCGTACAACGGGGAACTGAAGCTTTCTTT.

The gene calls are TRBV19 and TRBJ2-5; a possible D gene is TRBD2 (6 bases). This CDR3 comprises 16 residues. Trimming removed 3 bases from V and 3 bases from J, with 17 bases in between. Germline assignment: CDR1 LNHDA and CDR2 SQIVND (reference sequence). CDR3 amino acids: CASSIRSRGGKETQYF. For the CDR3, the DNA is TGTGCCAGTAGTATTCGGTCGAGGGGAGGTAAAGAGACCCAGTACTTC. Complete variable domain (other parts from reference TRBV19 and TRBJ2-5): DGGITQSPKYLFRKEGQNVTLSCEQNLNHDAMYWYRQDPGQGLRLIYYSQIVNDFQKGDIAEGYSVSREKKESFPLTVTSAQKNPTAFYLCASSIRSRGGKETQYFGPGTRLLVL.

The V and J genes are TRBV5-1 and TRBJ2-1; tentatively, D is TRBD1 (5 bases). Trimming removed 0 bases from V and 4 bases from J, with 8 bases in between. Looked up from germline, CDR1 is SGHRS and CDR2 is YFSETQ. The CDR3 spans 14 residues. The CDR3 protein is CASSLEGVYNEQFF. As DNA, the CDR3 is TGCGCCAGCAGCTTGGAAGGGGTTTACAATGAGCAGTTCTTC. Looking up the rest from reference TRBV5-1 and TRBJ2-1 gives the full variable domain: KAGVTQTPRYLIKTRGQQVTLSCSPISGHRSVSWYQQTPGQGLQFLFEYFSETQRNKGNFPGRFSGRQFSNSRSEMNVSTLELGDSALYLCASSLEGVYNEQFFGPGTRLTVL.

The CDR3 sequence: CASSLVWREDDTGELFF. The CDR3 bases are TGTGCCAGCAGCTTAGTTTGGCGGGAGGATGACACCGGGGAGCTGTTTTTT. The V call is TRBV7-8, the J call TRBJ2-2; 8 positions match TRBD2. Germline values: CDR1 SGHVS, CDR2 FQNEAQ. The CDR3 contains 17 residues. The trim removed 1 base at V and 3 bases at J, leaving 7 bases unmatched.

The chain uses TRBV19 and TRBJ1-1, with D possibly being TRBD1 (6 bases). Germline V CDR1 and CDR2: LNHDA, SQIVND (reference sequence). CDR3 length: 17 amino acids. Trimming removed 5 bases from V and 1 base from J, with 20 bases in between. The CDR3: CASSGVQGGWRNTEAFF. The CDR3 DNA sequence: TGTGCCAGTAGTGGAGTACAGGGCGGGTGGCGGAACACTGAAGCTTTCTTT.

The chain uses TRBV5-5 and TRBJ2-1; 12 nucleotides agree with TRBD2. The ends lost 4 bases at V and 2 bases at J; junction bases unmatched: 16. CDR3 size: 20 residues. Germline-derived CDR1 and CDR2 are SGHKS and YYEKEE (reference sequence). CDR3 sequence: CASSRSWTSGISLAYNEQFF. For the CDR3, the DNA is TGTGCCAGCAGCCGCTCCTGGACTAGCGGGATTTCTTTGGCCTACAATGAGCAGTTCTTC.

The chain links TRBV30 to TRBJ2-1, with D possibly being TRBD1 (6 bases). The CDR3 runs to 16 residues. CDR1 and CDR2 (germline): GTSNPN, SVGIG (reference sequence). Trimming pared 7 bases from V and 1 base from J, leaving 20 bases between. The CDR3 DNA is TGTGCCTTAGAATCCAGGGGCCGCCGATCCTACAATGAGCAGTTCTTC. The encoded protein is CALESRGRRSYNEQFF.

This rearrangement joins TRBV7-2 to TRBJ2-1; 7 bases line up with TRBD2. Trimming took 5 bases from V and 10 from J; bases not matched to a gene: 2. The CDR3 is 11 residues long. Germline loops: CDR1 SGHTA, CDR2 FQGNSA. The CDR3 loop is CASSRRGEQFF. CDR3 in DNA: TGTGCCAGCAGCCGGCGGGGGGAGCAGTTCTTC.

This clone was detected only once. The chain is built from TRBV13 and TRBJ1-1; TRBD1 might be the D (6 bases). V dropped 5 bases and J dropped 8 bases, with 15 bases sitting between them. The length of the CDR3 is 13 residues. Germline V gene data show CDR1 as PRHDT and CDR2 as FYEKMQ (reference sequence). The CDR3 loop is CASSPAGAAEAFF. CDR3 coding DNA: TGTGCCAGCAGCCCCGCGGGGGCTGCCGAAGCTTTCTTT.